The 22 T cell receptor beta chains presented below share a single source sample, sequenced in a study of blood T cell repertoires in COVID-19. This table comes from immunoSEQ multiplex PCR, and its TCRdb copy is limited to in-frame clones, with some not included. The table records a few hundred thousand clones, more than 65% of them present only once. Material: PBMCs or T cells enriched from blood (not recorded which). The receptors here all came from a man aged 45-65 years who had recovered from COVID-19.

The rearrangement uses TRBV7-2 and TRBJ1-2; 8 bases agree with TRBD1. V dropped 3 bases and J dropped 8; count of bases not matched to a gene: 14. Per the germline V gene, CDR1 is SGHTA and CDR2 is FQGNSA. The CDR3 length is 16 residues. CDR3 bases: TGTGCCAGCAGCTTTAGGGATAGACAGGGGACGGGCGGCTACACCTTC. This translates into CASSFRDRQGTGGYTF.

This clone was observed a single time. The genes are TRBV18 and TRBJ1-5; 7 bases are a match to TRBD1. The CDR3 extends over 16 amino acids. V lost 3 bases to trimming and J lost 2 bases; unmatched junction nucleotides: 7. Germline CDR1 is KGHSH and CDR2 is LQKENI. CDR3 coding DNA: TGTGCCAGCTCACCCTCCCCAACAGGGGGCAATCAGCCCCAGCATTTT. This translates into CASSPSPTGGNQPQHF.

The V call is TRBV7-3, the J call TRBJ2-3, with D possibly matching TRBD1 (5 bases). The CDR3 length is 16 residues. Germline CDR1 SGHTA, CDR2 FQGTGA. With 0 bases removed from V and 1 base from J, the gap between germline ends came to 11 bases. CDR3 loop: CASSLTHGRGTDTQYF. In DNA, the CDR3 is TGTGCCAGCAGCTTAACCCACGGCAGGGGCACAGATACGCAGTATTTT. The complete variable domain, with remaining parts taken from reference TRBV7-3 and TRBJ2-3, reads GAGVSQTPSNKVTEKGKYVELRCDPISGHTALYWYRQSLGQGPEFLIYFQGTGAADDSGLPNDRFFAVRPEGSVSTLKIQRTERGDSAVYLCASSLTHGRGTDTQYFGPGTRLTVL.

The rearrangement links TRBV15 to TRBJ2-7, with no clear D. Germline V gene data show CDR1 as LNHNV and CDR2 as YYDKDF (reference sequence). With 1 base removed from V and 9 bases from J, the gap between germline ends came to 13 bases. The CDR3 extends over 13 amino acids. CDR3 in amino acids: CATSRARGVRQYF. DNA for the CDR3: TGTGCCACCAGCAGAGCCCGAGGAGTCCGGCAGTACTTC.

The chain joins TRBV10-3 to TRBJ2-3; 8 nucleotides align to TRBD2. The CDR3 is 12 amino acids. The V and J ends lost 11 bases and 2 bases, in that order; junction bases with no gene match: 3. In germline, CDR1 is ENHRY, CDR2 SYGVKD. CDR3 loop: CASAGATDTQYF. CDR3 in DNA: TGTGCCTCAGCGGGAGCCACAGATACGCAGTATTTT.

The rearrangement links TRBV19 to TRBJ2-3, with TRBD2 identical over 14 bases. The CDR3 extends over 14 amino acids. V shed 8 bases, J shed 5 bases, and the junction held 3 bases outside the gene matches. CDR1 and CDR2 (germline): LNHDA, SQIVND (reference sequence). CDR3 protein: CASGLAGGGDTQYF. The CDR3 nucleotides read TGTGCCAGTGGACTAGCGGGGGGAGGAGATACGCAGTATTTT.

This clone has only one observation. The chain carries TRBV7-9 and TRBJ2-5, with 9 bases identical to TRBD1. Germline V CDR1 and CDR2: SEHNR, FQNEAQ (reference sequence). The CDR3 is 15 residues long. The V gene end was trimmed by 3 bases and the J gene end by 5 bases; junction bases not matched to a gene: 7. CDR3 sequence (DNA): TGTGCCAGCAGCTTCGCCGGGACAGGGCTCGAGACCCAGTACTTC. Translation: CASSFAGTGLETQYF. The variable domain in full, with the rest retrieved from reference TRBV7-9 and TRBJ2-5, is DTGVSQNPRHKITKRGQNVTFRCDPISEHNRLYWYRQTLGQGPEFLTYFQNEAQLEKSRLLSDRFSAERPKGSFSTLEIQRTEQGDSAMYLCASSFAGTGLETQYFGPGTRLLVL.

The chain combines TRBV7-2 with TRBJ1-2, with 10 bases that match TRBD1. The CDR3 consists of 13 residues. The germline gives CDR1 SGHTA, CDR2 FQGNSA. J lost 7 bases, V lost 5 bases, and 4 bases had no gene match. CDR3 bases: TGTGCCAGCAGCGCGAGGGACAGGGGTGGCTACACCTTC. Translating gives CASSARDRGGYTF.

The chain combines TRBV19 with TRBJ1-4; D may be TRBD1 (5 bases). Per germline, CDR1 LNHDA and CDR2 SQIVND (reference sequence). The CDR3 covers 14 residues. V was trimmed by 4 bases and J by 4 bases, leaving 10 bases between them. The CDR3 reads CASSSTGGNEKLFF. CDR3 coding DNA: TGTGCCAGTAGTAGCACCGGGGGTAATGAAAAACTGTTTTTT.

J is TRBJ2-1 and V is TRBV5-1, with TRBD2 matching over 10 bases. Germline CDR1 SGHRS, CDR2 YFSETQ. The J segment lost 7 bases and the V segment lost 0 bases, leaving 7 bases of the junction unmatched. The length of the CDR3 is 16 residues. DNA for the CDR3: TGCGCCAGCAGCTTGGCCAGGGCTAGCGGGGGTAATGAGCAGTTCTTC. The encoded protein is CASSLARASGGNEQFF.

CDR3 in amino acids: CASSVGPSGTKNIQYF. In DNA, the CDR3 is TGTGCCAGCAGCGTAGGGCCCTCAGGGACCAAAAACATTCAGTACTTC. The chain employs TRBV9 and TRBJ2-4, with a tentative D call TRBD1 (5 bases). Germline assignment: CDR1 SGDLS and CDR2 YYNGEE. V dropped 0 bases and J dropped 2 bases, with 12 bases sitting between them. This CDR3 contains 16 residues.

V gene TRBV28 combines with J gene TRBJ1-6; possible D gene TRBD1, 5 bases. The length of the CDR3 is 15 residues. Trimming removed 3 bases from V and 7 bases from J, with 13 bases in between. Germline V CDR1 and CDR2: MDHEN, SYDVKM. In nucleotides, the CDR3 is TGTGCCAGCAGTTTGTGGCAGGGCACCAATTCACCCCTCCACTTT. Translating it yields CASSLWQGTNSPLHF.

The rearrangement uses TRBV6-5 and TRBJ2-1; 7 bases fit TRBD1. The CDR3 spans 15 residues. Germline CDR1 and CDR2: MNHEY and SVGAGI. J lost 4 bases, V lost 2 bases, and 5 bases had no gene match. CDR3 sequence reads: CASSYDRVSYNEQFF. The DNA of the CDR3 is TGTGCCAGCAGTTACGACAGGGTTAGTTACAATGAGCAGTTCTTC.

The CDR3 sequence: CASSPPGFPGYTF. CDR3 in DNA: TGTGCCAGCTCACCTCCAGGGTTCCCTGGCTACACCTTC. The rearrangement joins TRBV18 to TRBJ1-2, with D tentatively TRBD1 (5 bases). The CDR3 is 13 amino acids. Germline CDR1 reads KGHSH; CDR2 reads LQKENI. Trimming left V 3 bases short and J 7 bases short, with 12 bases between.

The chain combines TRBV28 with TRBJ1-3; D remains unclear. This CDR3 is 12 amino acids long. V was shortened by 2 bases and J by 7 bases, with 6 bases between the two germline ends. Germline loops: CDR1 MDHEN, CDR2 SYDVKM. CDR3 coding DNA: TGTGCCAGCAGTTTAGCGAAGAACACCATATATTTT. Its translation: CASSLAKNTIYF.

This clone was observed a handful of times. This chain joins TRBV2 and TRBJ1-4, with D maybe TRBD1 (5 bases). Looked up from germline, CDR1 is SNHLY and CDR2 is FYNNEI. Between the trimmed V and J ends, which lost 7 bases and 7 bases, there was a span of 16 bases. The CDR3 has 14 residues. DNA of the CDR3: TGTGCCAGCATAAAGGTGGGGGAGGCTGAAAAACTGTTTTTT. It yields the protein CASIKVGEAEKLFF.

This sequence joins TRBV24-1 and TRBJ2-2; TRBD1 matches at 10 bases. Germline V gene sequence: CDR1 KGHDR, CDR2 SFDVKD. With 7 bases clipped from V and 3 bases from J, the junction kept 1 base outside the gene matches. The CDR3 is 14 residues long. The CDR3 region has the DNA TGTGCCACCAGGGGACAGGGGCACACCGGGGAGCTGTTTTTT. Translated, it gives CATRGQGHTGELFF.

The genes are TRBV7-9 and TRBJ2-7, with D possibly matching TRBD2 (6 bases). V lost 3 bases and J 0 bases, leaving 15 bases between the germline ends. This CDR3 contains 16 residues. Germline V gives CDR1 SEHNR, CDR2 FQNEAQ (reference sequence). CDR3: CASSFFGGVSSYEQYF. The CDR3 DNA sequence: TGTGCCAGCAGCTTTTTCGGAGGGGTTAGCTCCTACGAGCAGTACTTC.

The chain recombines TRBV4-3 with TRBJ1-4, with 8 bases that match TRBD1. The V segment lost 4 bases and the J segment 10 bases; nucleotides outside the gene matches: 5. The CDR3 totals 13 residues. Germline V gene sequence: CDR1 LGHNA, CDR2 YSLEER. The CDR3 DNA reads as TGCGCCAGCAGCCGGGACAGGAGTGGAAAACTGTTTTTT. Protein sequence: CASSRDRSGKLFF.

This clone was found once. The chain recombines TRBV18 with TRBJ1-1, with D possibly matching TRBD1 (5 bases). The CDR3 totals 13 residues. Germline V CDR1 and CDR2: KGHSH, LQKENI. Trimming removed 6 bases at V and 2 bases at J, with 10 bases between. The CDR3 region is CASSMTVNTEAFF. DNA of the CDR3: TGTGCCAGCTCGATGACAGTCAACACTGAAGCTTTCTTT.

A single count supports this clone. The V and J genes are TRBV7-3 and TRBJ2-7; the match to TRBD2 covers 12 bases. Looked up from germline, CDR1 is SGHTA and CDR2 is FQGTGA. The trim removed 4 bases at V and 10 bases at J, leaving 11 bases unmatched. This CDR3 region has 15 residues. The CDR3 nucleotides read TGTGCCAGCAGCTCCTCGGGACTAGCGGGCGCTACCCAGTACTTC. This translates into CASSSSGLAGATQYF.

The chain carries TRBV18 and TRBJ1-2; TRBD1 matches 9 bases. The CDR3 covers 14 residues. The junction had 7 bases not matched to a gene; V was cut back by 3 bases and J by 8 bases. Germline V gene sequence: CDR1 KGHSH, CDR2 LQKENI. CDR3 coding DNA: TGTGCCAGCTCACCCGGGACAGGGTCAAAGGGCTACACCTTC. Translating gives CASSPGTGSKGYTF.